This is a list of T cell receptor beta chains from one sample in a study of T cell changes during pregnancy in multiple sclerosis. Generated by immunoSEQ multiplex PCR, the TCRdb table keeps only in-frame clones and is missing some. Of 35,000 to 55,000 clones listed, around 90% were seen once; the top ten hold about 0.65%. Source: CD4+ T cells from peripheral blood mononuclear cells, taken before pregnancy. Receptor source: a female donor with multiple sclerosis, enrolled in a pregnancy study. Both conserved end residues are trimmed from each CDR3.

cdr3_aa	v_call	j_call
ASSRGQGNYEQY	TRBV28	TRBJ2-7
ASSLEWGSILSNQPQH	TRBV5-5	TRBJ1-5
ASSRGNTGELF	TRBV25-1	TRBJ2-2
ASSFSEGEQF	TRBV11-3	TRBJ2-1
ASSIQGGNYGYT	TRBV9	TRBJ1-2
ASSSGSNQPQH	TRBV7-6	TRBJ1-5
ASSIGPTTGQPQH	TRBV19	TRBJ1-5
ASSKGGGPKREPDTQY	TRBV21-1	TRBJ2-3
ASSFGRTTSYNEQF	TRBV28	TRBJ2-1
ASSVMGRGQETQY	TRBV9	TRBJ2-5
AWSSRGLREGRTEQF	TRBV30	TRBJ2-1
ASSIIPGHRGAEQY	TRBV19	TRBJ2-7
ASRLSAGGPDTQY	TRBV5-1	TRBJ2-3
ASSRGTIGREQF	TRBV6-5	TRBJ2-1
ASGQVSDTQY	TRBV5-1	TRBJ2-3
ASSLASGFSSYNEQF	TRBV7-9	TRBJ2-1
ASNREDEQY	TRBV6-1	TRBJ2-7
ASSSSGRSADTQY	TRBV7-2	TRBJ2-3
ASSSRIAGGPGAQY	TRBV5-1	TRBJ2-3
ASSSALADERFGYEQY	TRBV13	TRBJ2-7
ASSYSYSRDTQY	TRBV6-5	TRBJ2-3
ASSYSGGQGNTIY	TRBV6-6	TRBJ1-3
ASSPSQGGGYEQY	TRBV18	TRBJ2-7
ASSLGRGTDTQY	TRBV11-3	TRBJ2-3
ASSLGSSGWDEQF	TRBV27	TRBJ2-1
ASSLVRQIQETQY	TRBV5-1	TRBJ2-5
ASSRSGNTEAF	TRBV5-1	TRBJ1-1
ASSPQTLASTGELF	TRBV7-3	TRBJ2-2
ASSIRVRGNQPQH	TRBV19	TRBJ1-5
ASSGQGGEKLF	TRBV5-1	TRBJ1-4
ASSGSRGLKETQY	TRBV2	TRBJ2-5
ASRRRGGEETQY	TRBV5-4	TRBJ2-5
ASSRTSNTQY	TRBV5-1	TRBJ2-3
ASSLSRGPNEKLF	TRBV7-2	TRBJ1-4
ASRSQGTGVSPLH	TRBV6-5	TRBJ1-6
ASSMGLPYDEQF	TRBV11-2	TRBJ2-1